This TCR beta chain was recovered during a study of blood T cell repertoires in COVID-19. Study-level background: Sites in the United States, Italy and Spain provided acute and convalescent COVID-19 samples. PBMCs, B-cell-depleted T cells, or T cells provided the cDNA or gDNA that made up the material.

V lost 3 bases and J 3 bases, leaving 15 bases between the germline ends. The CDR3 has 15 amino acids. Germline loops: CDR1 WNHNN, CDR2 SYGVQD (reference sequence). Source study methods: How many nucleated cells were present was estimated from reference gene primer amplification. The method was immunoSEQ multiplex PCR; TCRdb's version includes in-frame clones alone and lacks a portion of them. The DNA gave D and trimming, while V, J and clone size come from that table. The sample consists of more than 200,000 clones, around 86% of them appearing once. The V and J genes are TRBV10-1 and TRBJ2-7, with D hard to call. This clonotype was obtained from a man aged 50 to 60 with acute or convalescent COVID-19. Sequencing used peripheral blood. The CDR3 bases are TGCGCCAGCAGTGAAGAGAGCGCTGCTAGCTACGAGCAGTACTTC. Encoded protein: CASSEESAASYEQYF.